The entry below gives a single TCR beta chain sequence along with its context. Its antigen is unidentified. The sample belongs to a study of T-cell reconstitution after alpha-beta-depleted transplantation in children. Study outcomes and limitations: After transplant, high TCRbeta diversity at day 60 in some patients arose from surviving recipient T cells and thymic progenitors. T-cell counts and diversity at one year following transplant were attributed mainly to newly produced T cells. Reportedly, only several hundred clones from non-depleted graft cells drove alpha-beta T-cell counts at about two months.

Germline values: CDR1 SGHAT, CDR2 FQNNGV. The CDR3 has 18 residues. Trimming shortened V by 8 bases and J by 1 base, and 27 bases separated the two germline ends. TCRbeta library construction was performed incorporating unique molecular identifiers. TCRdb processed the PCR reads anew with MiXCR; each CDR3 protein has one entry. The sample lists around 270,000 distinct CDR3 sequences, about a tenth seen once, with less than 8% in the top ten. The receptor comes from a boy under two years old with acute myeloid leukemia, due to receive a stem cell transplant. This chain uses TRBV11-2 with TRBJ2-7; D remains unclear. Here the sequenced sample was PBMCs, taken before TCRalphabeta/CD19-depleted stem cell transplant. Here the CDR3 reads CASLPGPPPRIRSYEQYF. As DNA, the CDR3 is TGTGCCAGCCTTCCCGGACCCCCACCTAGAATCCGTTCCTACGAGCAGTACTTC.